The following is a T cell receptor beta chain sequence with its context. The data were obtained in a study of cytomegalovirus exposure and HLA in healthy donors. Study-level background: Across under 450 genotyped donors, around 82% landed in the Caucasian-associated ancestry cluster.

The V gene's germline CDR1 is SGHTA and CDR2 FQGTGA. The V segment lost 1 base and the J segment 4 bases; nucleotides outside the gene matches: 2. CDR3 size: 15 residues. PCR was performed using 60 Vbeta and 13 Jbeta primers. Sequencing was performed with immunoSEQ multiplex PCR; in TCRdb, only in-frame clones are kept and a portion is missing. This table holds some 100,000 clones, 75% found once. The clonotype originates from a man aged 50-60 years in good health and CMV-seronegative. The chain combines TRBV7-3 with TRBJ2-2; TRBD1 aligns across 8 bases. Sequencing was done on a sample of PBMCs. Here the CDR3 reads CASSLNQGATGELFF. CDR3 DNA sequence: TGTGCCAGCAGCTTAAATCAGGGGGCCACCGGGGAGCTGTTTTTT.